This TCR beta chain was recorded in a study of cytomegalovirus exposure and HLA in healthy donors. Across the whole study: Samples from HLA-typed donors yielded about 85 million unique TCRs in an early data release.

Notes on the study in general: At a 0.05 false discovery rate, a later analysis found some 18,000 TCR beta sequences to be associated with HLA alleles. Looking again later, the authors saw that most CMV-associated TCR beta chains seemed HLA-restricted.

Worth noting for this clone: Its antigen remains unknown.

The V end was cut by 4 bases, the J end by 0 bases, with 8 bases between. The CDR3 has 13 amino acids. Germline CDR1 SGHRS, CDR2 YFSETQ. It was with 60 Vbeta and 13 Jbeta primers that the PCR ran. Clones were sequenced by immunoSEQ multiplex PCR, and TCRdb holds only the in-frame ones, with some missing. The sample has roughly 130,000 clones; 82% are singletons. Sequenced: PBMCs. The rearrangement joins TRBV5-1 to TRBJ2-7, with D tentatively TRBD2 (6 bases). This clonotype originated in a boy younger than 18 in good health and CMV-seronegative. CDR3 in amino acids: CASSKLASYEQYF. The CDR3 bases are TGCGCCAGCAGCAAACTAGCCTCCTACGAGCAGTACTTC.